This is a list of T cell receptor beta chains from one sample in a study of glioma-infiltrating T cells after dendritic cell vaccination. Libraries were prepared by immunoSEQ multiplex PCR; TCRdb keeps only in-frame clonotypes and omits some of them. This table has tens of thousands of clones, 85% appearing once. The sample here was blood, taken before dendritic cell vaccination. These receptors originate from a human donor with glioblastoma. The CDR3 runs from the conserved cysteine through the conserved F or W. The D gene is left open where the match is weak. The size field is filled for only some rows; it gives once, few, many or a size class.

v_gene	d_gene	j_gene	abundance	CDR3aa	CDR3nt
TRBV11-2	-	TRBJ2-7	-	CASSLEQVSEQYF	TGTGCCAGCAGCTTAGAACAGGTCTCCGAGCAGTACTTC
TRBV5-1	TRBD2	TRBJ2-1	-	CASSLWYGGANNEQFF	TGCGCCAGCAGCTTGTGGTACGGGGGGGCCAACAATGAGCAGTTCTTC
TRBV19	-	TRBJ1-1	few	CASSINVPSGKAFF	TGTGCCAGTAGTATCAACGTACCTTCGGGGAAAGCTTTCTTT
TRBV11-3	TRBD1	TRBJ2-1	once	CASSIPGTGGGEQFF	TGTGCCAGCTCGATTCCCGGGACAGGGGGCGGGGAGCAGTTCTTC
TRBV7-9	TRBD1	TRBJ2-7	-	CASRSQGVAYEQYF	TGTGCCAGCAGAAGTCAGGGGGTTGCATACGAGCAGTACTTC
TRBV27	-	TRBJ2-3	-	CASSLRGAATDTQYF	TGTGCCAGCAGTTTACGGGGGGCCGCCACAGATACGCAGTATTTT
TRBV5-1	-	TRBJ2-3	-	CASSFAGAPTDTQYF	TGCGCCAGCAGCTTTGCAGGGGCGCCCACAGATACGCAGTATTTT
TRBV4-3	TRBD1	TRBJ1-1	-	CASSHRNSPGGFGAEAFF	TGCGCCAGCAGCCACCGCAACTCGCCAGGGGGCTTTGGCGCTGAAGCTTTCTTT
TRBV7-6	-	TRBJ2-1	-	CASSLDDSSYNEQFF	TGTGCCAGCAGCTTAGACGATAGCTCCTACAATGAGCAGTTCTTC
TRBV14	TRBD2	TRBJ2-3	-	CASSQDRVSGGPSTDTQYF	TGTGCCAGCAGCCAAGATCGGGTTAGCGGGGGCCCTAGCACAGATACGCAGTATTTT